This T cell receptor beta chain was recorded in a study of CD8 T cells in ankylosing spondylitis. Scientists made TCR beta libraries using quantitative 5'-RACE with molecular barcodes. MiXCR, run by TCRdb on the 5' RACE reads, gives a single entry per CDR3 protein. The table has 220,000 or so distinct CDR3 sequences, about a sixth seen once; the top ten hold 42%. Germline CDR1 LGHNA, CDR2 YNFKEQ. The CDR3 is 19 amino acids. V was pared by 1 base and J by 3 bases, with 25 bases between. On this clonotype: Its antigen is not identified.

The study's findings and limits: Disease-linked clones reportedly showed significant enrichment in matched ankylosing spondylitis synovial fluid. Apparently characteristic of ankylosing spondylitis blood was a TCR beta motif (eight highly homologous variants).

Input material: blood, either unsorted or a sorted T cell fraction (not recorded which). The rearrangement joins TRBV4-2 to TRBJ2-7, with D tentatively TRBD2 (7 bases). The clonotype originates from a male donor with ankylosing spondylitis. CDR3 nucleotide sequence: TGTGCCAGCAGCCAAGGGCCGACTGGGGCGGGGGCAATCGACTACGAGCAGTACTTC. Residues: CASSQGPTGAGAIDYEQYF.